This TCR beta chain was observed in a study of OX40 agonist ivuxolimab in advanced cancers. Study context: From 23 to 79 years was the age range, with a mean of about 56 years, and approximately 80% were male.

The protocol was immunoSEQ multiplex PCR, while the TCRdb copy is restricted to in-frame clones and leaves out a portion. The sample yields tens of thousands of clones, about 90% seen once. The CDR3 totals 12 residues. The germline V and J ends were trimmed by 5 bases and 9 bases, with 13 bases remaining between them. Germline V gene sequence: CDR1 SGHNT, CDR2 YENEEA. This TCR was sampled from an adult with an advanced solid tumor such as melanoma, head and neck, liver or kidney cancer. This specimen was CD4+ or CD8+ T cells sorted from blood, taken in a trial of the OX40 agonist ivuxolimab. J is TRBJ2-5 and V is TRBV11-3; perhaps TRBD1 as D (5 bases). CDR3 coding DNA: TGTGCCAGCAGCCAGGGTCACTTCCCCCAGTACTTC. Translated, it gives CASSQGHFPQYF. The variable domain in full, with the rest retrieved from reference TRBV11-3 and TRBJ2-5, is EAGVVQSPRYKIIEKKQPVAFWCNPISGHNTLYWYLQNLGQGPELLIRYENEEAVDDSQLPKDRFSAERLKGVDSTLKIQPAELGDSAVYLCASSQGHFPQYFGPGTRLLVL.